Below, 9 T cell receptor beta chains from the same sample are listed, as sequenced in a study of T cells in Graves' hyperthyroidism and ophthalmopathy. It was RNA transcripts that yielded the amplified TCR beta CDR3 regions. A set of HTBI primers served as the primers for a first-round RT-PCR of the TCR CDR3. TCRdb reanalysed the multiplex PCR reads using MiXCR and keeps one entry per CDR3 protein. The sample shows around 360,000 distinct CDR3 sequences, 13% to 15% of them seen only once. Input material: blood. The receptors were gathered from an older woman with Graves' ophthalmopathy.

The chain uses TRBV7-9 and TRBJ2-7; weak D call: TRBD1 (6 bases). CDR1 is SEHNR and CDR2 is FQNEAQ in the germline V gene (reference sequence). V shed 5 bases and J shed 3 bases, with 14 bases lying between them. This CDR3 has 14 residues. CDR3 residues: CASSQGQAVYEQYF. CDR3 nucleotides: TGTGCCAGCAGCCAGGGGCAGGCTGTCTACGAGCAGTACTTC.

This clonotype was counted ten times or more. The chain combines TRBV6-1 with TRBJ2-7; no firm D call. Germline loops: CDR1 MNHNS, CDR2 SASEGT. Trimming cost V 4 bases and J 5 bases, with 9 bases left between them. The CDR3 totals 12 residues. CDR3 amino acids: CASSVVQDEQYF. The CDR3 DNA follows: TGTGCCAGCAGTGTGGTCCAGGACGAGCAGTACTTC.

This clonotype was recorded many times. The genes are TRBV2 and TRBJ1-5; D is perhaps TRBD1 (6 bases). CDR1 and CDR2 (germline): SNHLY, FYNNEI. The CDR3 extends over 17 amino acids. The germline V and J ends were trimmed by 1 base and 0 bases, with 13 bases remaining between them. DNA of the CDR3: TGTGCCAGCAGTGAAGATTGGGGGGCGGGTAGCAATCAGCCCCAGCATTTT. This sequence encodes CASSEDWGAGSNQPQHF.

The J gene is TRBJ2-1, the V gene TRBV11-3, with TRBD2 matching over 11 bases. The junction had 10 bases not matched to a gene; V was cut back by 8 bases and J by 7 bases. CDR1 is SGHNT, CDR2 YENEEA, per germline. This CDR3 has 15 amino acids. The CDR3 region has the DNA TGTGCCAGCGGCTCACCGACTAGCGGGACGAATGAGCAGTTCTTC. Translated: CASGSPTSGTNEQFF. The full variable domain, completed using reference TRBV11-3 and TRBJ2-1, is EAGVVQSPRYKIIEKKQPVAFWCNPISGHNTLYWYLQNLGQGPELLIRYENEEAVDDSQLPKDRFSAERLKGVDSTLKIQPAELGDSAVYLCASGSPTSGTNEQFFGPGTRLTVL.

This chain connects TRBV7-9 to TRBJ2-1; D unresolved. V lost 5 bases, J lost 8 bases, and 7 bases lay in between. This CDR3 spans 11 amino acids. Per the germline V gene, CDR1 is SEHNR and CDR2 is FQNEAQ (reference sequence). The CDR3 nucleotides read TGTGCCAGCAGCGTTAAAGATGAGCAGTTCTTC. It is translated as CASSVKDEQFF.

This clonotype was recorded a few times. The chain links TRBV4-1 to TRBJ2-7; TRBD2 might be the D (5 bases). Germline V gene lookup returns CDR1 MGHRA and CDR2 YSYEKL. The CDR3 extends over 14 amino acids. Trimming removed 5 bases at V and 2 bases at J, with 13 bases between. In DNA form, the CDR3 reads TGCGCCAGCAGCAGTGGCCCGGAGGCCTACGAGCAGTACTTC. This encodes CASSSGPEAYEQYF.

This clonotype has at least ten counts. This rearrangement joins TRBV28 to TRBJ1-5; no clear D. The germline V gene has CDR1 MDHEN and CDR2 SYDVKM. The CDR3 loop spans 13 amino acids. Trimming shortened V by 5 bases and J by 9 bases, and 14 bases separated the two germline ends. CDR3 loop: CASSPGPARPQHF. The CDR3 DNA sequence: TGTGCCAGCAGTCCGGGCCCAGCCAGGCCCCAGCATTTT.

This clonotype was counted a few times. This chain uses TRBV5-1 with TRBJ2-1, with TRBD1 as a possible D gene (6 bases). The CDR3 has 13 amino acids. The germline V and J ends were trimmed by 3 bases and 12 bases, with 16 bases remaining between them. Germline V gives CDR1 SGHRS, CDR2 YFSETQ. The CDR3 reads CASSSRDTEVQFF. The CDR3 DNA is TGCGCCAGCAGCTCCCGGGACACCGAGGTGCAGTTCTTC.

This clonotype occurred many times. The V gene is TRBV2, the J gene TRBJ2-7; 8 bases line up with TRBD1. V gave up 6 bases and J gave up 4 bases; unmatched junction bases: 14. Germline CDR1 SNHLY, CDR2 FYNNEI. The CDR3 extends over 16 amino acids. The CDR3 loop reads CASRDPARGLHYEQYF. CDR3 sequence (DNA): TGTGCCAGCAGGGACCCGGCCAGGGGGCTTCATTACGAGCAGTACTTC.